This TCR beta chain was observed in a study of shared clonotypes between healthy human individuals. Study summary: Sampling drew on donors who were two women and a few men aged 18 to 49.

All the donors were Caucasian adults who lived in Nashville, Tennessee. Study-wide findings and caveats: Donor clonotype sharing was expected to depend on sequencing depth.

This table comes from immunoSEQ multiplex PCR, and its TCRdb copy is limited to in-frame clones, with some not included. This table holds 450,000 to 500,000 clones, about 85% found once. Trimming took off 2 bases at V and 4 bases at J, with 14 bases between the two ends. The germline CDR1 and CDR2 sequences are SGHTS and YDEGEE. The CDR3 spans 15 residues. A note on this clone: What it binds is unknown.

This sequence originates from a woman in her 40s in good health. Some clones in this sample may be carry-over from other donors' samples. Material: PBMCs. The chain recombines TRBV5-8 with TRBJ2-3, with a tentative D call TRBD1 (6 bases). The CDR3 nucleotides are TGTGCCAGCAGCTTTCAGGGGCGACCGTCAGATACGCAGTATTTT. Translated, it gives CASSFQGRPSDTQYF. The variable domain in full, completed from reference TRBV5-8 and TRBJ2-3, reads EAGVTQSPTHLIKTRGQQATLRCSPISGHTSVYWYQQALGLGLQFLLWYDEGEERNRGNFPPRFSGRQFPNYSSELNVNALELEDSALYLCASSFQGRPSDTQYFGPGTRLTVL.